Listed here are 2 T cell receptor beta chains from one sample, sequenced in a study of cytomegalovirus exposure and HLA in healthy donors. The PCR had 60 Vbeta and 13 Jbeta primers. Only in-frame clones appear in the TCRdb table, and some are missing; sequencing was by immunoSEQ multiplex PCR. In the table there are some 110,000 clones, less than 80% of which are singletons. Specimen: PBMCs. These receptors originate from a man younger than 45 in good health and CMV-seronegative.

This chain connects TRBV28 to TRBJ2-2; no definite D call. The CDR3 spans 11 residues. Trimming stripped 7 bases from V and 3 bases from J, with 3 bases between. CDR1 and CDR2 from the germline V gene are MDHEN and SYDVKM. As DNA, the CDR3 is TGTGCCAGCACCTACACCGGGGAGCTGTTTTTT. This gives the protein CASTYTGELFF.

The sample holds one count of this clone. V gene TRBV11-2 combines with J gene TRBJ1-2; D is possibly TRBD1 (6 bases). The V gene's germline CDR1 is SGHAT and CDR2 FQNNGV. V lost 0 bases and J lost 1, with 12 bases in between. The CDR3 covers 16 residues. The CDR3 loop reads CASSLEPRTDNYGYTF. CDR3 coding DNA: TGTGCCAGCAGCTTAGAGCCACGGACAGATAACTATGGCTACACCTTC.